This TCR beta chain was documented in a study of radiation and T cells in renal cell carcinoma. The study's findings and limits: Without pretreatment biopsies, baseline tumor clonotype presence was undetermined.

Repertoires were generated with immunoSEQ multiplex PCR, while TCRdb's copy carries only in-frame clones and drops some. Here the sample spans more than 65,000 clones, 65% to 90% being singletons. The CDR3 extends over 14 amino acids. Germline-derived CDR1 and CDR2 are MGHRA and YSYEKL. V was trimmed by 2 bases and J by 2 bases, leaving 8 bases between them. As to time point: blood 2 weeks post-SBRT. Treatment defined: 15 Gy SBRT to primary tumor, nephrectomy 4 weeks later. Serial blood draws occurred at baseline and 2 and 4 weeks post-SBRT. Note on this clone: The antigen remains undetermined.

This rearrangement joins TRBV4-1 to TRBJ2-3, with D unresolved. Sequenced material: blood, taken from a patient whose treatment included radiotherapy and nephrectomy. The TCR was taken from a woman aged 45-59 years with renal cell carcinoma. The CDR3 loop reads CASSQMRNTDTQYF. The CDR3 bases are TGCGCCAGCAGCCAAATGCGGAACACAGATACGCAGTATTTT.